The subject of this entry is one T cell receptor beta chain. What it binds is unknown. The data derive from a study of PD-L1 blockade in urothelial cancer. Across the study: At 3 weeks (second dose) and 6 weeks after starting treatment, blood was analyzed.

Germline V CDR1 and CDR2: SEHNR, FQNEAQ (reference sequence). This CDR3 comprises 16 residues. J was trimmed by 4 bases and V by 6 bases; bases with no gene match: 12. Overall study findings and caveats: Patients with durable benefit had greater blood expansion of tumor-associated TCR clones 3 weeks into treatment.

Measured with immunoSEQ multiplex PCR; TCRdb has only the in-frame clones, and not every one. This sample has around 45,000 clones, with 88% found just once. The chain combines TRBV7-9 with TRBJ2-4, with 7 bases lining up with TRBD2. The sequence was collected from an older woman with urothelial cancer. The material sequenced was PBMCs, taken around atezolizumab (anti-PD-L1) treatment. CDR3 amino acids: CASRELRHSGKNIQYF. In DNA, the CDR3 is TGTGCCAGCAGGGAGTTAAGGCATAGCGGGAAAAACATTCAGTACTTC.